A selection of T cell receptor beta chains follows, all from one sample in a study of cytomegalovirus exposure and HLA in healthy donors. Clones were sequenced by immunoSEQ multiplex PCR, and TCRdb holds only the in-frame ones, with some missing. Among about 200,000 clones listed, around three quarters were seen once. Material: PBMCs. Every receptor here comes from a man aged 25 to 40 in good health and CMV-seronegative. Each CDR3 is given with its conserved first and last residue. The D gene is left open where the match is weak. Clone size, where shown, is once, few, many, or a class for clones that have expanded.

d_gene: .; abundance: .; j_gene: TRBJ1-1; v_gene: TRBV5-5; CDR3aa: CASSLVKGGYTEAFF; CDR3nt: TGTGCCAGCAGCTTGGTAAAGGGAGGGTACACTGAAGCTTTCTTT
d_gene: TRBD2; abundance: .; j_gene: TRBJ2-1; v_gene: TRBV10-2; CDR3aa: CASSLLAGGNNEQFF; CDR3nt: TGCGCCAGCAGTCTCCTAGCGGGAGGGAACAATGAGCAGTTCTTC
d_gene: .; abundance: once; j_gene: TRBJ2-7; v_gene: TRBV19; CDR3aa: CASSQGLYEQYF; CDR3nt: TGTGCCAGTAGTCAGGGATTGTACGAGCAGTACTTC
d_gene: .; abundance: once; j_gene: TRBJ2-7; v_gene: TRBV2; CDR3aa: CASSEGQVLYEQYF; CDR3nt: TGTGCCAGCAGTGAAGGGCAGGTGCTTTACGAGCAGTACTTC
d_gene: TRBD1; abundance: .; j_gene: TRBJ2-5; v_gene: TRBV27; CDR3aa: CASSFQGAFGETQYF; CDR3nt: TGTGCCAGCAGTTTCCAGGGGGCGTTCGGAGAGACCCAGTACTTC
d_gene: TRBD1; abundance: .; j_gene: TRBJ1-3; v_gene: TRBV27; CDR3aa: CASSNDPGTAGNTIYF; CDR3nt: TGTGCCAGCAGCAACGACCCCGGGACAGCTGGAAACACCATATATTTT
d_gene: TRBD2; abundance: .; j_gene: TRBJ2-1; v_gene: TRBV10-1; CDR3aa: CASSAGLAGDNEQFF; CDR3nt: TGCGCCAGCAGTGCCGGACTAGCGGGGGACAATGAGCAGTTCTTC
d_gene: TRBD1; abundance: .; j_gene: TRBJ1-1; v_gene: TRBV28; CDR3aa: CATLDRMNTEAFF; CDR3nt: TGTGCCACCCTGGACAGGATGAACACTGAAGCTTTCTTT
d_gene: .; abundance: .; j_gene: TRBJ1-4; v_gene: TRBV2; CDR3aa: CASKVHRDEKLFF; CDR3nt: TGTGCCAGCAAGGTTCACAGGGATGAAAAACTGTTTTTT
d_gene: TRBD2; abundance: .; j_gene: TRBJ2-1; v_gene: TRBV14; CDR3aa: CASSHGGSVSREQFF; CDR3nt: TGTGCCAGCAGCCATGGCGGGAGTGTATCCCGTGAGCAGTTCTTC
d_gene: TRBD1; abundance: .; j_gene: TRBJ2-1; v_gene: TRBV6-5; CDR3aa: CASRSGQLYNEQFF; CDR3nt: TGTGCCAGCAGGTCGGGACAGCTCTACAATGAGCAGTTCTTC
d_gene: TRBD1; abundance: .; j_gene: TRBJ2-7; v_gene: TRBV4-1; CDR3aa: CASSQESGTGVYEQYF; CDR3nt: TGCGCCAGCAGCCAAGAGTCCGGGACAGGGGTCTACGAGCAGTACTTC
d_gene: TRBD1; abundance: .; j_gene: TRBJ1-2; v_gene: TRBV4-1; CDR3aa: CASSPRTGEFYGYTF; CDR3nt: TGCGCCAGCAGCCCACGGACAGGCGAATTCTATGGCTACACCTTC
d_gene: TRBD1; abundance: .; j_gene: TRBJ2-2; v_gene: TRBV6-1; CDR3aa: CASSGQGAGTGELFF; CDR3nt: TGTGCCAGCAGTGGGCAGGGGGCCGGAACCGGGGAGCTGTTTTTT
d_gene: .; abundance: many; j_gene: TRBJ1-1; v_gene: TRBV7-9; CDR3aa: CASTPQMNTEAFF; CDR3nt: TGTGCCAGCACCCCTCAGATGAACACTGAAGCTTTCTTT
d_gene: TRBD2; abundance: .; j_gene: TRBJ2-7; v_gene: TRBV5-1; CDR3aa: CASSLGTSGRLEQYF; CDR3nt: TGCGCCAGCAGCTTGGGCACTAGCGGGAGGCTCGAGCAGTACTTC
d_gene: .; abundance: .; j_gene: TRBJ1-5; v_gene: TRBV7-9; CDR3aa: CASSFRGSNQPQHF; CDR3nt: TGTGCCAGCAGCTTTCGGGGGAGCAATCAGCCCCAGCATTTT
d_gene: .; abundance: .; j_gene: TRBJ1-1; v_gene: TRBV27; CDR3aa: CASSLSIGATEAFF; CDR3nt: TGTGCCAGCAGTTTATCGATAGGGGCCACTGAAGCTTTCTTT
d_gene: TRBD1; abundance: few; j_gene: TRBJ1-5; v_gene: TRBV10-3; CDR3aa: CAISETGQGWAAQHF; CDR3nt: TGTGCCATCAGTGAGACCGGACAGGGGTGGGCGGCCCAGCATTTT
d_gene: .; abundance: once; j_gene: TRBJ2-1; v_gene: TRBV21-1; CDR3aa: CASSLRDRVIEQFF; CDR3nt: TGTGCCAGCAGCCTCCGGGACAGGGTTATTGAGCAGTTCTTC
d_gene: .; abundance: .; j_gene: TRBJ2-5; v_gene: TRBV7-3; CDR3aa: CASSPGFDLQETQYF; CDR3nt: TGTGCCAGCAGCCCGGGATTTGACCTCCAAGAGACCCAGTACTTC
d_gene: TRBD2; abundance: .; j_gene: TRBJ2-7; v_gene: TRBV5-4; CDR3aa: CASSRLAGEVEQYF; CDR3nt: TGTGCCAGCAGCCGGCTAGCGGGAGAGGTAGAGCAGTACTTC
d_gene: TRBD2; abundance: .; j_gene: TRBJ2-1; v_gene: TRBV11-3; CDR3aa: CASSLAGGLYNEQFF; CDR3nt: TGTGCCAGCAGCTTAGCGGGAGGCCTCTACAATGAGCAGTTCTTC
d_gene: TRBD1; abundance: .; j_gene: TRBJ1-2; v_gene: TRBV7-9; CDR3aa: CASSLAFRDRVHGYTF; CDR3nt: TGTGCCAGCAGCTTAGCCTTCCGGGACAGGGTCCATGGCTACACCTTC
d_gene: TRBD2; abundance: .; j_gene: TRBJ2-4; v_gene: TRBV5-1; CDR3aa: CASSLEATSGRNIQYF; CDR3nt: TGCGCCAGCAGCTTGGAGGCAACTAGCGGGAGAAACATTCAGTACTTC
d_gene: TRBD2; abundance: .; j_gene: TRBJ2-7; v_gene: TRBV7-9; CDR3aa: CASSPGAPSGSYEQYF; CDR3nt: TGTGCCAGCAGCCCCGGTGCGCCTAGCGGGAGTTACGAGCAGTACTTC
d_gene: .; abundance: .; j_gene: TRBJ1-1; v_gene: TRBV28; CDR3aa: CASSPIGGVPTEAFF; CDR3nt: TGTGCCAGCAGTCCTATCGGGGGGGTTCCCACTGAAGCTTTCTTT
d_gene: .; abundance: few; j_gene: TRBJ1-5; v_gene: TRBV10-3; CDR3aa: CAISATAGPNQPQHF; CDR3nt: TGTGCCATCAGTGCCACCGCGGGCCCCAATCAGCCCCAGCATTTT
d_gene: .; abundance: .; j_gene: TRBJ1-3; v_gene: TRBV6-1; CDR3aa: CASMGGGAGNTIYF; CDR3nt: TGTGCCAGCATGGGAGGGGGGGCTGGAAACACCATATATTTT
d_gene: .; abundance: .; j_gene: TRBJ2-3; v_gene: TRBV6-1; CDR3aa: CASSPGEVDTQYF; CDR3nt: TGTGCCAGCAGCCCCGGGGAGGTAGATACGCAGTATTTT
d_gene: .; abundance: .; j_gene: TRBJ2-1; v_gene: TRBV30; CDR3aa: CAWSVLGQGEQFF; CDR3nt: TGTGCCTGGAGTGTACTGGGTCAGGGTGAGCAGTTCTTC
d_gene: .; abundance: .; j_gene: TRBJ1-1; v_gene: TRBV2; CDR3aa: CASSDTLDRYTEDFF; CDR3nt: TGTGCCAGCAGTGATACATTAGACAGGTACACTGAAGATTTCTTT
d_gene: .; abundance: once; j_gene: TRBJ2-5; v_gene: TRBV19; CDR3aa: CASSMGHLQETQYF; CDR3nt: TGTGCCAGTAGTATGGGACACCTCCAAGAGACCCAGTACTTC
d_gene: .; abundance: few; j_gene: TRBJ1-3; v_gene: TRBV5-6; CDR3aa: CASSPVSGNTIYF; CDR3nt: TGTGCCAGCAGCCCGGTCTCTGGAAACACCATATATTTT
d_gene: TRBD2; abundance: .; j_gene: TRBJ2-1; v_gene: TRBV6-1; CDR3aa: CASSLSGRAGEQFF; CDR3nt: TGTGCCAGCAGTCTTAGCGGGAGGGCCGGTGAGCAGTTCTTC
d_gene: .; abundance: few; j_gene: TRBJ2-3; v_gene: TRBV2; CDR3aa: CASIWRGTTDTQYF; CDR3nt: TGTGCCAGCATTTGGCGGGGTACCACAGATACGCAGTATTTT
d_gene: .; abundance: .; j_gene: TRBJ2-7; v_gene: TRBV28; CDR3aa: CASSPGTRWEYF; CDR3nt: TGTGCCAGCAGTCCCGGGACTCGTTGGGAGTACTTC
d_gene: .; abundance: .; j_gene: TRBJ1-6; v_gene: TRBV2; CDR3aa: CASSATGDFYNSPLHF; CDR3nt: TGTGCCAGCAGCGCTACAGGTGATTTCTATAATTCACCCCTCCACTTT
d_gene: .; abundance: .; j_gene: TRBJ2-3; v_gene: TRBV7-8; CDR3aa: CASSLDRPYTDTQYF; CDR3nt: TGTGCCAGCAGCTTAGACAGGCCATACACAGATACGCAGTATTTT
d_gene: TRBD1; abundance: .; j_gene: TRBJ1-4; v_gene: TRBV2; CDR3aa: CASSRTGGFDEKLFF; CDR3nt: TGTGCCAGCAGTCGGACAGGGGGATTTGATGAAAAACTGTTTTTT
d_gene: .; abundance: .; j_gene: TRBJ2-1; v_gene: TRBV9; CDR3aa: CASSKRENEQFF; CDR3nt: TGTGCCAGCAGCAAACGGGAAAATGAGCAGTTCTTC
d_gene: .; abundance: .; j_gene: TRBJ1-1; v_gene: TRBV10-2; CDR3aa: CASSQGFMNTEAFF; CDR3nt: TGCGCCAGCAGTCAGGGATTCATGAACACTGAAGCTTTCTTT
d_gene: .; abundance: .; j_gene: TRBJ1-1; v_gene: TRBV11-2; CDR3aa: CASSPAWGGTEAFF; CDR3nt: TGTGCCAGCAGCCCCGCGTGGGGGGGGACTGAAGCTTTCTTT
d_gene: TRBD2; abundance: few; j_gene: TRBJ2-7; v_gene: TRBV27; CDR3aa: CATKPGGGITYEQYF; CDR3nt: TGTGCCACCAAGCCTGGGGGGGGGATAACGTACGAGCAGTACTTC
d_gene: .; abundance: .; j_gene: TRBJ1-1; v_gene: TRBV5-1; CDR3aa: CASSLNGGTEAFF; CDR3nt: TGCGCCAGCAGCTTAAACGGGGGGACTGAAGCTTTCTTT
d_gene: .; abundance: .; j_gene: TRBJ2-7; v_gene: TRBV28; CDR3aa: CASLSWGDPPYEQYF; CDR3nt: TGTGCCAGCCTGTCCTGGGGGGATCCGCCCTACGAGCAGTACTTC
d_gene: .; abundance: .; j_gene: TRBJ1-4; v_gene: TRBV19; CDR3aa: CASSWTLGQENEKLFF; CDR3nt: TGTGCCAGTAGTTGGACACTGGGGCAGGAAAATGAAAAACTGTTTTTT
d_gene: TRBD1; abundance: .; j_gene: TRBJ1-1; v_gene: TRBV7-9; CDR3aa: CASSYRTGQNTEAFF; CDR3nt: TGTGCCAGCAGCTATAGGACAGGACAGAACACTGAAGCTTTCTTT
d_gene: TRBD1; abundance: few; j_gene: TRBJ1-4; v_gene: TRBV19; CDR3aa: CASQGGSNEKLFF; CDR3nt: TGTGCCAGCCAGGGGGGATCTAATGAAAAACTGTTTTTT
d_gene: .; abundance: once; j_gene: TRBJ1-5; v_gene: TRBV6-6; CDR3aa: CASTPTTEPQHF; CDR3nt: TGTGCCAGCACCCCAACGACTGAGCCCCAGCATTTT
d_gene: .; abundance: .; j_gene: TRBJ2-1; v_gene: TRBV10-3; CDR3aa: CAMGRDLEYNEQFF; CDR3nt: TGTGCCATGGGTAGGGACTTAGAATACAATGAGCAGTTCTTC
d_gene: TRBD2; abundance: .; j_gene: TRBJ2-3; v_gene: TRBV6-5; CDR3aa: CASTRAGGATDTQYF; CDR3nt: TGTGCCAGCACCCGCGCCGGGGGGGCAACAGATACGCAGTATTTT
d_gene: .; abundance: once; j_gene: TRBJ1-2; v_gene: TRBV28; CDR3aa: CATQGYGYTF; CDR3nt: TGTGCCACACAGGGCTATGGCTACACCTTC
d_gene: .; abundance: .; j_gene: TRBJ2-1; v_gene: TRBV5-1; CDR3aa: CASSLAGQGTYNEQFF; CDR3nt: TGCGCCAGCAGCTTGGCCGGCCAGGGGACCTACAATGAGCAGTTCTTC
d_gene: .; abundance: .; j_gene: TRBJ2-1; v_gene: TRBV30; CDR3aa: CAWTSYNEQFF; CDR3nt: TGTGCCTGGACTAGCTACAATGAGCAGTTCTTC
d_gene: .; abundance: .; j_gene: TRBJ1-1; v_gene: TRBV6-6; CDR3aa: CASSYSISGDEAFF; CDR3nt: TGTGCCAGCAGTTACTCGATATCTGGAGATGAAGCTTTCTTT
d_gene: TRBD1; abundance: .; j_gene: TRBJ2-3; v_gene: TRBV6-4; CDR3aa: CASSSGQGAPDTQYF; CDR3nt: TGTGCCAGCAGCTCCGGACAGGGGGCCCCAGATACGCAGTATTTT
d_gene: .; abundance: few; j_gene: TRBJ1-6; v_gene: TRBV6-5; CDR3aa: CASSGQVYNSPLHF; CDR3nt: TGTGCCAGCAGCGGACAAGTTTATAATTCACCCCTCCACTTT
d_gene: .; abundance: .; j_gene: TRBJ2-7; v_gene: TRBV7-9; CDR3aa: CASSRAGPEQYF; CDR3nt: TGTGCCAGCAGTCGCGCAGGCCCCGAGCAGTACTTC
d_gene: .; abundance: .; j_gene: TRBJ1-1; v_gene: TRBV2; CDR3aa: CASKAHLTEAFF; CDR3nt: TGTGCCAGCAAAGCCCATCTAACTGAAGCTTTCTTT